Described below is a single TCR beta chain sequence and its context. This clone appeared a few times. Its antigen remains unidentified. Per-nucleotide qualities are absent, and no much larger clonotype sits a single base away. Healthy controls were 37 blood donors whose buffy coats came from the Finnish Red Cross blood service. All TCR-sequenced material derived from peripheral blood: patient blood samples and healthy donor buffy coats. Ficoll-Hypaque gradient centrifugation was used to isolate peripheral blood mononuclear cells. Magnetic purification was used to isolate CD4+ cells from the buffy coats of the healthy controls. Genomic DNA was extracted using the Gentra Puregene Cell and Tissue kit, and a Qubit 2.0 fluorometer was used to quantify it. The immunoSEQ assay at survey resolution was used to sequence TCRbeta rearrangements from genomic DNA. The source study handled its data this way. A lowest detectable productive clonotype frequency of 2.59 x 10-5 was observed in the TCR sequencing data. Analyses included only productive TCRbeta rearrangements, meaning complete and in-frame sequences. Sample clonality was computed as Simpson clonality in the immunoSEQ Analyzer version 3.0. Clones were grouped by frequency into very rare, small, medium, large (1-20%) or hyperexpanded (>20%) categories. Generation probabilities were estimated with OLGA 1.2.3, V-gene circos plots were made with VDJtools, specificities were looked up in VDJdb, and CDR3 motifs were identified with GLIPH. Imported from immuneACCESS, the table was reduced by TCRdb to in-frame sequences with V and J called. These copies leave out some clones; in studies compared against another copy, an unresolved V gene accounts for under half, and the cause of the remainder is not known. That table is the source of V, J and clone size, and D and trimming were worked out from the DNA. The sample table records roughly 34,000 clones; 81% of these occur just once. In total, the top ten clones hold about 4.4% of the sample.

Deletion took 4 bases off V and 2 bases off J, with a span of 15 bases between the germline ends. The germline V gene (reference sequence) provides CDR1 LNHDA and CDR2 SQIVND. From its cysteine to its phenylalanine, the CDR3 spans 15 amino acids. Solely the CDR3 DNA is kept, with 45 bases framed from the first base. The entry originates in a study of STAT5B mutations in CD4+ large granular lymphocyte leukemia (dated by TCRdb to between 2021 and 2023). Context from the whole study: Among the healthy controls, the CDR3 'QG' motif was associated with a particular HLA allele. The study compared the TCRbeta repertoires of patients with CD4+ T-cell large granular lymphocyte leukemia against those of healthy blood donors. The purity of purified fractions was confirmed by flow cytometry on FACSCanto II or FACSVerse to exceed 95% among lymphocytes. Overall results and qualifications from the work: Main leukemic clonotypes were private to each patient, although about 25% appeared at low frequency in other patients' non-leukemic repertoires. Greater clonality appeared to be present in CD4-sorted patient repertoires than in healthy CD4+ repertoires, and the difference was retained after the putative leukemic clones were removed. Data were not HLA-matched; higher clonality in CD4+ versus CD8+ T-LGLL could reflect the relatively small sample size. TRBV06-family usage was enriched among the top patient clones (8/27) compared with healthy controls (2/35).

Recombination joined TRBV19 with TRBJ2-7, with TRBD1 as a weak D call on 6 bases. The clonotype originates from a human donor in good health. Sequencing used CD4+ T cells from blood buffy coats. The CDR3 protein: CASSTPRGSTYEQYF. The DNA sequence reads TGTGCCAGTAGTACCCCAAGGGGGTCCACCTACGAGCAGTACTTC. The full variable domain, with segments outside the CDR3 supplied by the reference TRBV19 and TRBJ2-7 proteins, appears as DGGITQSPKYLFRKEGQNVTLSCEQNLNHDAMYWYRQDPGQGLRLIYYSQIVNDFQKGDIAEGYSVSREKKESFPLTVTSAQKNPTAFYLCASSTPRGSTYEQYFGPGTRLTVT.